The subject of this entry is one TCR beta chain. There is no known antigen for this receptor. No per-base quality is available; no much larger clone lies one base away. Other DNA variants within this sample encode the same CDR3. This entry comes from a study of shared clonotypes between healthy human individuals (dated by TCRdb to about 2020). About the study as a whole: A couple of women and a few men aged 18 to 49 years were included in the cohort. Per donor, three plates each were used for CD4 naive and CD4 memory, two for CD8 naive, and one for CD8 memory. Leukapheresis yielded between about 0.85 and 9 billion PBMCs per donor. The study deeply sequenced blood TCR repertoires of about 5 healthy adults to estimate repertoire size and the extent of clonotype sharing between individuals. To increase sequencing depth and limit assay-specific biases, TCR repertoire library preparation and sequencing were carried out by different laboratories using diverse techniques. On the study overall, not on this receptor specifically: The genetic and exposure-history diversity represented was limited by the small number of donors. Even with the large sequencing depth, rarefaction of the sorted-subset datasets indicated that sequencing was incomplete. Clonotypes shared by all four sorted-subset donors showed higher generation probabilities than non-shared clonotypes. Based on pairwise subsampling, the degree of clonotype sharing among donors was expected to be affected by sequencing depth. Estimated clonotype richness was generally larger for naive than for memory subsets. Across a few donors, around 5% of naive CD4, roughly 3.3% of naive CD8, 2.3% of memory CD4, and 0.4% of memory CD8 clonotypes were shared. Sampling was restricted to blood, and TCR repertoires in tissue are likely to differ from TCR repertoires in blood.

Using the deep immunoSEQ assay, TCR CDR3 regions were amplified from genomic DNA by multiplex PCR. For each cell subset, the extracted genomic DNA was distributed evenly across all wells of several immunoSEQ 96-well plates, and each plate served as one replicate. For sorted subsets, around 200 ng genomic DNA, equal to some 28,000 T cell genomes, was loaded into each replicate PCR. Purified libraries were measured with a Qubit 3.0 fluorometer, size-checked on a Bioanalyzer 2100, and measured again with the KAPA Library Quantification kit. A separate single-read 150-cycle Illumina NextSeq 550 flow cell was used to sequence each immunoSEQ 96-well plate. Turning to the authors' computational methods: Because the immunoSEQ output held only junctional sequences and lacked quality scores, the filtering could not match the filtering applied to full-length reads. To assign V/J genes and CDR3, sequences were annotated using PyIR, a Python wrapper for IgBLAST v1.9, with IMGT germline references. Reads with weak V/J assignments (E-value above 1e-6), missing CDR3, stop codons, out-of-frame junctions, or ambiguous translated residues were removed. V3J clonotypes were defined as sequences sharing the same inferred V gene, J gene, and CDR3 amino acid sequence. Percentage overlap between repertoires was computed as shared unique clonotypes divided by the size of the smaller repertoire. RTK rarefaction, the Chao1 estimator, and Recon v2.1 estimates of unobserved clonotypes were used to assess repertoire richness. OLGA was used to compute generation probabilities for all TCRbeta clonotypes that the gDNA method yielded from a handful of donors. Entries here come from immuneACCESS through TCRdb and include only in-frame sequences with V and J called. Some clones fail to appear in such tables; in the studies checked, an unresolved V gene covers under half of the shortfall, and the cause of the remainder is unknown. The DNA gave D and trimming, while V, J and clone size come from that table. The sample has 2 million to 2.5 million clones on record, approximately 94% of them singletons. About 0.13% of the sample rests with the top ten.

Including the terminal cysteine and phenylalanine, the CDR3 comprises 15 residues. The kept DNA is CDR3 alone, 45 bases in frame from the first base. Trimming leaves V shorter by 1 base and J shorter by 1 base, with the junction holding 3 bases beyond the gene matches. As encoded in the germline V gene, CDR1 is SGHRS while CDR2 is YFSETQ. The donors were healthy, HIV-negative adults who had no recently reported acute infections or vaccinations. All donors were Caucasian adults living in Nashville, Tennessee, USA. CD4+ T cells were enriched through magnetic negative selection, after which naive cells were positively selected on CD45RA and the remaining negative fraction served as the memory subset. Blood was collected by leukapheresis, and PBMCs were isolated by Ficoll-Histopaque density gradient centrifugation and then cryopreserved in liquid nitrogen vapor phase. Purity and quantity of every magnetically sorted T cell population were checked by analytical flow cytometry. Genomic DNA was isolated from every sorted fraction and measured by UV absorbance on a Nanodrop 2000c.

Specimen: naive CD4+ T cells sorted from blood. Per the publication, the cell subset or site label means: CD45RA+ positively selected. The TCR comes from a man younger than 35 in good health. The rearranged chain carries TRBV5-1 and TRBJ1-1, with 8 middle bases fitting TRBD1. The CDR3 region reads CASSLSGQANTEAFF. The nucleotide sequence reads TGCGCCAGCAGCTTGTCGGGACAGGCGAACACTGAAGCTTTCTTT.